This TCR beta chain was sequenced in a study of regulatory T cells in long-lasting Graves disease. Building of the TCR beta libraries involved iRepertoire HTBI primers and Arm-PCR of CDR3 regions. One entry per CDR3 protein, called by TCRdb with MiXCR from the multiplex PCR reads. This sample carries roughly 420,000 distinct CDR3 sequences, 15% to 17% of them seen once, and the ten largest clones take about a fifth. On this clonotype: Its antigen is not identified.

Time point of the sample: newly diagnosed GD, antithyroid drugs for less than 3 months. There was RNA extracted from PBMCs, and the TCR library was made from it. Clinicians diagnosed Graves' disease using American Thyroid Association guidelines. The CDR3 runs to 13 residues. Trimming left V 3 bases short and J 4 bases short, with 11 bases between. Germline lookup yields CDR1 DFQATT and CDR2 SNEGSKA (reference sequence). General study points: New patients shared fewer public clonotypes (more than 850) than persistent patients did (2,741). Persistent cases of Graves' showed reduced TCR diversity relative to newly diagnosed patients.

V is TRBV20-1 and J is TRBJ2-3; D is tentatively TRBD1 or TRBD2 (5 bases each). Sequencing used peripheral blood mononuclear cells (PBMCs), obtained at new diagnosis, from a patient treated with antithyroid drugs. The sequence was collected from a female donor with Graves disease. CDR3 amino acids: CSASVGTADTQYF. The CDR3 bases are TGCAGTGCTAGTGTCGGGACCGCAGATACGCAGTATTTT.